This T cell receptor beta chain comes out of a study of monozygotic twins with inflammatory bowel disease. With around 16 and 10 cycles respectively, two nested PCRs were carried out on TCRalpha and TCRbeta cDNA. TCRdb re-called the 5' RACE reads and catalogs CDR3 proteins one per entry, DNA excluded. There are about 300,000 distinct CDR3 sequences in the sample, with about 5% held by the top ten. Unsorted whole blood yielded the total RNA, with T cells left unselected. This sequence originates from a human donor with ulcerative colitis or Crohn's disease, or a healthy co-twin of an affected twin (not recorded which). The sequenced material came from blood.

The CDR3 sequence: CASSLWVDSYNEQFF. J is TRBJ2-1 and V is TRBV7-2. The CDR3 runs 15 residues. CDR1 and CDR2 from the germline V gene are SGHTA and FQGNSA.